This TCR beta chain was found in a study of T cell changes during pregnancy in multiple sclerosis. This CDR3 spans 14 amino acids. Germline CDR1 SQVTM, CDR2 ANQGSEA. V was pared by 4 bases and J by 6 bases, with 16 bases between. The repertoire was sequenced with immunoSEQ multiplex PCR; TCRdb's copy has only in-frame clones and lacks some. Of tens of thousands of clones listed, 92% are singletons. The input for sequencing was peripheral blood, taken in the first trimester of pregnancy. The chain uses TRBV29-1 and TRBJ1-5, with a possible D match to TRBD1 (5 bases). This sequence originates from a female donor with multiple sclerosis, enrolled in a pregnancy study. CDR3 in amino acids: CSVGVGQGGQPQHF. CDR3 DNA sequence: TGCAGCGTTGGCGTGGGGCAGGGAGGTCAGCCCCAGCATTTT. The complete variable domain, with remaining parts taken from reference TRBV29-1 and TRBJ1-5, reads SAVISQKPSRDICQRGTSLTIQCQVDSQVTMMFWYRQQPGQSLTLIATANQGSEATYESGFVIDKFPISRPNLTFSTLTVSNMSPEDSSIYLCSVGVGQGGQPQHFGDGTRLSIL.